One and the same sample provided the 22 T cell receptor beta chains below, sequenced in a study of response to subunit inactivated influenza vaccine. MiXCR was run by TCRdb on the RT-PCR reads, yielding one entry per CDR3 protein. The sample yields some 550,000 distinct CDR3 sequences, under 25% seen once. This sample also belongs to another study, concerning T cells expressing NK-cell markers. That paper notes: With UMIs, 5'RACE template switching was used to make TCR beta cDNA.

The sample consisted of CD4+ T cells sorted from PBMCs, taken 11 to 12 days after vaccination. Receptors originate from a man aged 50 to 60 who received an inactivated influenza vaccine.

Ten or more counts support this clonotype. The V and J genes are TRBV29-1 and TRBJ2-3; no clear D. Trimming removed 7 bases from V and 2 bases from J, with 13 bases in between. CDR3 length: 13 amino acids. Germline V CDR1 and CDR2: SQVTM, ANQGSEA. The CDR3 DNA reads TGCAGCGGCCGCCCCTCTCTCACAGATACGCAGTATTTT. This codes for CSGRPSLTDTQYF.

This clonotype was detected many times. This chain links TRBV12-3 or TRBV12-4 with TRBJ2-1; 7 nucleotides align to TRBD2. The CDR3 has 12 amino acids. Germline trimming cut 5 bases from V and 14 bases from J; bases unmatched to any gene: 9. The CDR3 nucleotides are TGTGCCAGCAGTGAGAATTTGGGGAGGGAGTTCTTC. Translation: CASSENLGREFF.

This clonotype has just a few counts. The J gene is TRBJ2-1, the V gene TRBV5-1; 8 bases are a match to TRBD2. The CDR3 has 17 residues. The ends lost 0 bases at V and 1 base at J; junction bases unmatched: 6. Per the germline V gene, CDR1 is SGHRS and CDR2 is YFSETQ. This CDR3 reads CASSLDAGGISYNEQFF. In nucleotides, the CDR3 is TGCGCCAGCAGCTTGGATGCGGGAGGAATTTCCTACAATGAGCAGTTCTTC.

V usage is TRBV11-2 and J usage is TRBJ2-3; D may be TRBD2 (5 bases). This CDR3 is built from 11 residues. Germline V gene lookup returns CDR1 SGHAT and CDR2 FQNNGV. The V and J ends lost 1 base and 14 bases respectively, with 10 bases between them. Here the CDR3 reads CASSLVGSLYF. The CDR3 coding sequence is TGTGCCAGCAGCTTAGTTGGGAGTTTGTATTTT. The full variable domain, in which reference TRBV11-2 and TRBJ2-3 provide the parts outside the CDR3, is EAGVAQSPRYKIIEKRQSVAFWCNPISGHATLYWYQQILGQGPKLLIQFQNNGVVDDSQLPKDRFSAERLKGVDSTLKIQPAKLEDSAVYLCASSLVGSLYFGPGTRLTVL.

This clonotype has just a few counts. The rearrangement joins TRBV7-2 to TRBJ2-3, with a weak D call TRBD1 (6 bases). Trimming shortened V by 4 bases and J by 3 bases, and 11 bases separated the two germline ends. Germline V gene lookup returns CDR1 SGHTA and CDR2 FQGNSA. The CDR3 sequence is 14 residues long. CDR3: CASSSDRVTDTQYF. The DNA for the CDR3 is TGTGCCAGCAGCTCGGACAGAGTTACAGATACGCAGTATTTT. The variable domain in full, with the rest retrieved from reference TRBV7-2 and TRBJ2-3, is GAGVSQSPSNKVTEKGKDVELRCDPISGHTALYWYRQSLGQGLEFLIYFQGNSAPDKSGLPSDRFSAERTGGSVSTLTIQRTQQEDSAVYLCASSSDRVTDTQYFGPGTRLTVL.

The genes are TRBV29-1 and TRBJ2-1; either TRBD1 or TRBD2 may supply D (5 bases each). Germline-derived CDR1 and CDR2 are SQVTM and ANQGSEA. The CDR3 contains 14 residues. Trimming removed 6 bases at V and 6 bases at J, with 18 bases between. CDR3 sequence reads: CSVKGPRLGNEQFF. Here the CDR3 DNA reads TGCAGCGTGAAGGGACCACGACTCGGCAATGAGCAGTTCTTC.

The rearrangement links TRBV3-1 to TRBJ1-3; D is perhaps TRBD1 (6 bases). This CDR3 comprises 17 residues. Germline-derived CDR1 and CDR2 are LGHDT and YNNKEL (reference sequence). The V end lost 4 bases, the J end lost 2 bases, and 18 bases lay between the germline ends. The DNA of the CDR3 is TGTGCCAGCAGCCTCCCAGGGGCGAGTATCACTGGAAACACCATATATTTT. It is translated as CASSLPGASITGNTIYF. Combining the CDR3 with reference TRBV3-1 and TRBJ1-3 gives the whole variable domain DTAVSQTPKYLVTQMGNDKSIKCEQNLGHDTMYWYKQDSKKFLKIMFSYNNKELIINETVPNRFSPKSPDKAHLNLHINSLELGDSAVYFCASSLPGASITGNTIYFGEGSWLTVV.

The chain recombines TRBV5-1 with TRBJ2-1; perhaps TRBD2 as D (5 bases). From germline, CDR1 is SGHRS and CDR2 YFSETQ. The CDR3 runs 14 residues. V was clipped by 4 bases and J by 2 bases, with 10 bases between them. The CDR3 DNA reads TGCGCCAGCAGCCTGGGAGACCCCTACAATGAGCAGTTCTTC. It translates to CASSLGDPYNEQFF.

V usage is TRBV7-2 and J usage is TRBJ2-3; 15 bases agree with TRBD2. The CDR3 has 15 amino acids. Germline assignment: CDR1 SGHTA and CDR2 FQGNSA. J gave up 14 bases and V 0 bases, and 6 bases lay outside the gene matches. The CDR3 protein is CASSLAGTSGRKTYF. The CDR3 nucleotides read TGTGCCAGCAGCTTAGCCGGGACTAGCGGGAGGAAAACGTATTTT.

Written as DNA, the CDR3 is TGTGCCAGCAGCCCGATGCAGGGCGGGGGTTCAGAGCAGTACTTC. Amino acid sequence: CASSPMQGGGSEQYF. The chain is built from TRBV3-1 and TRBJ2-7, with 7 positions matching TRBD2. Germline-derived CDR1 and CDR2 are LGHDT and YNNKEL (reference sequence). After removal of 4 bases from V and 7 bases from J, the junction contained 13 bases not matched to a gene. The CDR3 runs 15 residues.

This chain connects TRBV5-1 to TRBJ2-2; TRBD1 might be the D (5 bases). V lost 0 bases and J lost 6, with 12 bases in between. The germline CDR1 and CDR2 sequences are SGHRS and YFSETQ. CDR3 length: 15 residues. CDR3 residues: CASSLDRLGSGELFF. CDR3 DNA: TGCGCCAGCAGCTTGGACAGGCTGGGTTCCGGGGAGCTGTTTTTT.

The chain joins TRBV6-1 to TRBJ2-3; D may be TRBD1 or TRBD2 (5 bases each). This CDR3 comprises 15 residues. From germline, CDR1 is MNHNS and CDR2 SASEGT. Trimming removed 10 bases at V and 0 bases at J, with 17 bases between. The CDR3 reads CATNRRDLSTDTQYF. The CDR3 bases are TGTGCCACCAACAGAAGGGACCTCAGCACAGATACGCAGTATTTT.

This clonotype turned up a few times. V and J are TRBV5-1 and TRBJ2-2; 7 bases fit TRBD1. CDR1 is SGHRS, CDR2 YFSETQ, per germline. The CDR3 covers 14 residues. The V gene end was trimmed by 4 bases and the J gene end by 7 bases; junction bases not matched to a gene: 7. CDR3: CASSSDRAGGELFF. CDR3 DNA sequence: TGCGCCAGCAGCAGCGACAGGGCGGGCGGGGAGCTGTTTTTT.

J is TRBJ2-7 and V is TRBV4-1, with 9 nucleotides matching TRBD1. Germline loops: CDR1 MGHRA, CDR2 YSYEKL. The CDR3 totals 15 residues. V trimming: 0 bases; J trimming: 2 bases; junction bases outside the gene matches: 2. The CDR3 DNA reads TGCGCCAGCAGCCAAGATTGGGACAGGGCCTACGAGCAGTACTTC. Amino acid sequence: CASSQDWDRAYEQYF.

In this sample, this clonotype turned up a few times. The chain couples TRBV11-2 to TRBJ2-7; 10 bases map to TRBD2. The germline V gene encodes CDR1 SGHAT and CDR2 FQNNGV. This CDR3 is 17 amino acids long. Losses at the gene ends were 5 bases for V and 3 bases for J; bases not matched to a gene: 13. The CDR3 protein is CASSQPGAGGPFYEQYF. CDR3 DNA sequence: TGTGCCAGCAGCCAACCTGGAGCGGGAGGGCCCTTCTACGAGCAGTACTTC.

This clonotype was counted ten times or more. The genes are TRBV20-1 and TRBJ1-5; D not certain. The CDR3 length is 14 residues. The germline V gene has CDR1 DFQATT and CDR2 SNEGSKA (reference sequence). Trimming took off 2 bases at V and 4 bases at J, with 12 bases between the two ends. The CDR3 sequence: CSARPRRVNQPQHF. The CDR3 region has the DNA TGCAGTGCTAGACCCCGACGGGTAAATCAGCCCCAGCATTTT.

The V call is TRBV7-2, the J call TRBJ2-7, with a possible D match to TRBD1 (6 bases). The CDR3 contains 13 residues. The germline V and J ends were trimmed by 4 bases and 2 bases, with 9 bases remaining between them. In germline, CDR1 is SGHTA, CDR2 FQGNSA. CDR3 loop: CASSSGQPYEQYF. The CDR3 DNA is TGTGCCAGCAGCTCCGGACAGCCCTACGAGCAGTACTTC.

The rearrangement links TRBV28 to TRBJ2-3; D may be TRBD2 (6 bases). V lost 11 bases and J lost 0, with 15 bases in between. Germline V gives CDR1 MDHEN, CDR2 SYDVKM. This CDR3 region has 14 residues. The CDR3: CAGKRSGSTDTQYF. The CDR3 coding sequence is TGTGCCGGCAAGAGGAGCGGGAGCACAGATACGCAGTATTTT.

The V and J genes are TRBV13 and TRBJ2-5, with TRBD2 identical over 9 bases. Germline CDR1 is PRHDT and CDR2 is FYEKMQ (reference sequence). The CDR3 runs to 15 residues. V shed 5 bases, J shed 4 bases, and the junction held 8 bases outside the gene matches. The CDR3 DNA sequence: TGTGCCAGCAGCCAAGCGGGGGGCAATGTAGAGACCCAGTACTTC. Translated, it gives CASSQAGGNVETQYF. Based on the CDR3 plus reference TRBV13 and TRBJ2-5, the full variable domain is AAGVIQSPRHLIKEKRETATLKCYPIPRHDTVYWYQQGPGQDPQFLISFYEKMQSDKGSIPDRFSAQQFSDYHSELNMSSLELGDSALYFCASSQAGGNVETQYFGPGTRLLVL.

The chain is built from TRBV12-3 or TRBV12-4 and TRBJ1-5; the D gene is possibly TRBD1 (6 bases). V was cut by 6 bases and J by 0 bases, with 18 bases left in between. CDR3 length equals 17 residues. The CDR3 here is CASSPTLDSSSNQPQHF. Here the CDR3 DNA reads TGTGCCAGCAGCCCAACCCTGGACAGTAGTAGCAATCAGCCCCAGCATTTT.

The sample holds many counts of this clonotype. This chain links TRBV6-6 with TRBJ1-1, with TRBD1 as a possible D gene (5 bases). The germline gives CDR1 MNHNY, CDR2 SVGAGI (reference sequence). Trimming removed 8 bases from V and 5 bases from J, with 12 bases in between. This CDR3 has 12 amino acids. The CDR3 protein is CASLDGGTEAFF. CDR3 DNA: TGTGCCAGCCTAGACGGGGGAACTGAAGCTTTCTTT.

This clonotype was counted at least ten times. J is TRBJ2-7 and V is TRBV10-3; TRBD1 might be the D (5 bases). Germline CDR1 ENHRY, CDR2 SYGVKD. The CDR3 has 14 residues. V lost 10 bases and J 0 bases, leaving 16 bases between the germline ends. CDR3 region: CATGAVEVSYEQYF. The CDR3 DNA reads TGTGCCACTGGGGCAGTTGAGGTCTCCTACGAGCAGTACTTC.